The source of this TCR beta chain is a study of molecular identifiers for immune sequencing clone quantification. CDR1 is SEHNR and CDR2 is FQNEAQ in the germline V gene (reference sequence). Trimming took 8 bases from V and 0 from J; bases not matched to a gene: 10. The CDR3 contains 17 residues. The authors sorted naive CD8 T cells as CD8+CD4-CCR7+CD45RA+. TCRdb processed the PCR reads anew with MiXCR; each CDR3 protein has one entry. The sample lists around 300,000 distinct CDR3 sequences, roughly a quarter seen once, with approximately 0.74% in the top ten. This clonotype was counted only a few times.

The TCR originated in a human donor in good health. Some libraries in this study had Jurkat cell RNA spiked in. V usage is TRBV7-9 and J usage is TRBJ2-1; 10 nucleotides align to TRBD2. Sequencing input: naive CD8+ T cells from blood, with Jurkat cell RNA spiked in. Subset defined: FACS-sorted CD8+CD4-CCR7+CD45RA+ naive T cells. This CDR3 is CASSTSGPQSSYNEQFF. DNA of the CDR3: TGTGCCAGCTCGACTAGCGGGCCTCAGAGCTCCTACAATGAGCAGTTCTTC.